A single sample gave rise to the 29 T cell receptor beta chains below, sequenced in a study of early T cells in non-severe SARS-CoV-2 infection. TCRdb reprocessed the 5' RACE reads via MiXCR and lists one record per CDR3 protein. Among roughly 56,000 distinct CDR3 sequences listed, roughly a tenth were seen once. Sequenced material: whole blood. Source of these receptors: an adult who was a healthcare worker with PCR-confirmed SARS-CoV-2 infection or an uninfected control (not recorded which).

In its sample, this clonotype was seen a few times. This CDR3 is CASLQGPKDEQFF. The DNA of the CDR3 is TGTGCCAGCCTGCAGGGGCCGAAGGATGAGCAGTTCTTC. The rearrangement joins TRBV5-4 to TRBJ2-1; a weak D match, TRBD1 (6 bases). Trimming stripped 7 bases from V and 8 bases from J, with 16 bases between. The CDR3 spans 13 residues. The germline CDR1 and CDR2 sequences are SGHNT and YYREEE (reference sequence).

This clonotype came up a few times. The chain links TRBV6-1 to TRBJ2-1; D might be TRBD1 (6 bases). V was cut by 5 bases and J by 3 bases, with 8 bases left in between. This CDR3 has 13 amino acids. The germline V gene encodes CDR1 MNHNS and CDR2 SASEGT. CDR3 protein: CASSSQGYNEQFF. DNA for the CDR3: TGTGCCAGCAGTTCACAGGGCTACAATGAGCAGTTCTTC.

This clonotype was detected many times. The chain carries TRBV6-5 and TRBJ2-7; 8 nucleotides line up with TRBD2. Germline lookup yields CDR1 MNHEY and CDR2 SVGAGI. V lost 0 bases and J lost 3; bases outside the gene matches: 4. This CDR3 spans 15 amino acids. This CDR3 reads CASSYSTGGYYEQYF. In DNA, the CDR3 is TGTGCCAGCAGTTACTCAACGGGAGGGTACTACGAGCAGTACTTC.

This clonotype has more than one count but fewer than ten. V gene TRBV23-1 combines with J gene TRBJ2-1, with D perhaps matching TRBD2 (5 bases). TRBV23-1 is placed among ORFs of uncertain function. The CDR3 contains 12 residues. V lost 6 bases, J lost 7 bases, and 10 bases lay in between. The CDR3 sequence is CASSPRRNEQFF. DNA for the CDR3: TGCGCCAGCAGCCCGAGGAGGAATGAGCAGTTCTTC.

This clonotype showed up just a few times. The chain combines TRBV12-3 or TRBV12-4 with TRBJ2-5, with 9 bases aligning to TRBD2. CDR3 length: 19 residues. The J segment lost 3 bases and the V segment lost 3 bases, leaving 17 bases of the junction unmatched. In DNA form, the CDR3 reads TGTGCCAGCAGTTTTCTTAGCGAGCTAGCGGGGATGACTAAAGAGACCCAGTACTTC. It codes for CASSFLSELAGMTKETQYF.

This clonotype came up many times. V usage is TRBV10-1 and J usage is TRBJ2-1; no clear D. Trimming pared 0 bases from V and 4 bases from J, leaving 4 bases between. CDR1 and CDR2 (germline): WNHNN, SYGVQD (reference sequence). This CDR3 spans 13 amino acids. CDR3 sequence reads: CASSESLYNEQFF. The CDR3 DNA is TGCGCCAGCAGTGAGTCCCTTTACAATGAGCAGTTCTTC.

This clonotype was picked up many times. The rearrangement joins TRBV7-3 to TRBJ1-1; no reliable D call. This CDR3 comprises 14 residues. Deletions cut 0 bases from V and 0 bases from J, with 5 bases between. CDR1 SGHTA and CDR2 FQGTGA come from the germline V gene. CDR3 DNA: TGTGCCAGCAGCTTAACACCACTGAACACTGAAGCTTTCTTT. As protein: CASSLTPLNTEAFF.

The gene calls are TRBV3-1 and TRBJ2-1; 10 bases are a match to TRBD2. There are 17 residues in the CDR3. CDR1 is LGHDT and CDR2 is YNNKEL in the germline V gene (reference sequence). After removal of 0 bases from V and 4 bases from J, the junction contained 6 bases not matched to a gene. This CDR3 is CASSQDGLAGEYNEQFF. The CDR3 coding sequence is TGTGCCAGCAGCCAAGATGGCCTAGCGGGAGAATACAATGAGCAGTTCTTC.

In this sample, this clonotype turned up many times. The chain links TRBV11-2 to TRBJ2-1, with 10 bases lining up with TRBD1. CDR1 is SGHAT, CDR2 FQNNGV, per germline. The CDR3 runs 14 residues. V shed 6 bases, J shed 7 bases, and the junction held 6 bases outside the gene matches. CDR3 amino acids: CASSRQGAGNEQFF. CDR3 nucleotides: TGTGCCAGCAGTCGACAGGGGGCAGGAAATGAGCAGTTCTTC.

This clonotype was counted many times. The chain combines TRBV7-9 with TRBJ1-1, with no clear D. Germline CDR1 reads SEHNR; CDR2 reads FQNEAQ (reference sequence). V lost 1 base, J lost 7 bases, and 7 bases lay in between. There are 12 residues in the CDR3. CDR3 sequence reads: CASSLGRGEAFF. In DNA, the CDR3 is TGTGCCAGCAGCTTAGGCCGGGGTGAAGCTTTCTTT.

The gene calls are TRBV29-1 and TRBJ2-5, with D hard to call. The CDR3 extends over 10 amino acids. V was cut by 5 bases and J by 11 bases, with 12 bases left in between. Per germline, CDR1 SQVTM and CDR2 ANQGSEA. The CDR3 bases are TGCAGCGTTTTAGGCGAAAGACAGTACTTC. This encodes CSVLGERQYF.

Many counts were recorded for this clonotype. The chain is built from TRBV11-2 and TRBJ2-4; D is uncertain. This CDR3 region has 13 residues. The V gene's germline CDR1 is SGHAT and CDR2 FQNNGV. V lost 2 bases to trimming and J lost 4 bases, with 6 bases between them. The CDR3: CASSLHSKNIQYF. Here the CDR3 DNA reads TGTGCCAGCAGCTTACATTCTAAAAACATTCAGTACTTC. Together with reference TRBV11-2 and TRBJ2-4, the CDR3 gives the full variable domain: EAGVAQSPRYKIIEKRQSVAFWCNPISGHATLYWYQQILGQGPKLLIQFQNNGVVDDSQLPKDRFSAERLKGVDSTLKIQPAKLEDSAVYLCASSLHSKNIQYFGAGTRLSVL.

The rearrangement links TRBV10-3 to TRBJ2-5; no firm D call. This CDR3 region has 15 residues. CDR1 is ENHRY and CDR2 is SYGVKD in the germline V gene. Trimming pared 0 bases from V and 1 base from J, leaving 9 bases between. CDR3 region: CAISESGRIQETQYF. CDR3 DNA: TGTGCCATCAGTGAGTCCGGACGAATCCAAGAGACCCAGTACTTC.

This clonotype was detected only a few times. V and J are TRBV11-3 and TRBJ2-7; a possible D gene is TRBD2 (5 bases). The CDR3 is 15 amino acids. Trimming stripped 5 bases from V and 2 bases from J, with 16 bases between. Germline CDR1 and CDR2: SGHNT and YENEEA. The CDR3 region is CASSPRSGLAYEQYF. In nucleotides, the CDR3 is TGTGCCAGCAGCCCACGGAGCGGCCTAGCCTACGAGCAGTACTTC.

With respect to this clonotype: Possible read error: a much larger clone is one base away. This chain connects TRBV2 to TRBJ2-7; D remains unclear. CDR3 length: 14 residues. Germline values: CDR1 SNHLY, CDR2 FYNNEI. V lost 5 bases, J lost 3 bases, and 14 bases lay in between. The CDR3 here is CASSPSYESYEQYF. CDR3 bases: TGTGCCAGCAGTCCGTCCTATGAGAGCTACGAGCAGTACTTC.

The chain combines TRBV6-6 with TRBJ1-1, with 9 bases aligning to TRBD1. Germline V gene lookup returns CDR1 MNHNY and CDR2 SVGAGI (reference sequence). V lost 7 bases to trimming and J lost 4 bases; unmatched junction nucleotides: 7. The CDR3 contains 14 residues. The CDR3 nucleotides read TGTGCCAGCACCGAAAGGACAGGGGCCACTGAAGCTTTCTTT. Translated: CASTERTGATEAFF.

At least ten counts were recorded for this clonotype. This rearrangement joins TRBV5-1 to TRBJ2-5, with 14 bases aligning to TRBD2. CDR1 and CDR2 (germline): SGHRS, YFSETQ. Trimming at V came to 4 bases and at J to 1 base, leaving 6 bases not matched to a gene. CDR3 length: 17 residues. The CDR3 region is CASSPGLAGGFQETQYF. Written as DNA, the CDR3 is TGCGCCAGCAGCCCCGGACTAGCGGGGGGTTTCCAAGAGACCCAGTACTTC.

The rearrangement joins TRBV4-3 to TRBJ2-1; TRBD2 aligns across 9 bases. J gave up 7 bases and V 4 bases, and 14 bases lay outside the gene matches. The CDR3 has 17 residues. Germline CDR1 reads LGHNA; CDR2 reads YSLEER. The CDR3, as DNA: TGCGCCAGCAGCCCCCGACTAGCGGAGGTGCCCCGGAATGAGCAGTTCTTC. It translates to CASSPRLAEVPRNEQFF.

At least ten counts were recorded for this clonotype. CDR3 sequence reads: CASSQNPNTGRGNEQYF. The CDR3 DNA sequence: TGTGCCAGCAGCCAAAACCCTAACACCGGTCGGGGCAACGAGCAGTACTTC. This chain joins TRBV11-2 and TRBJ2-7; D could derive from TRBD1 or TRBD2 (5 bases each). The V end was cut by 5 bases, the J end by 5 bases, with 25 bases between. Germline CDR1 and CDR2: SGHAT and FQNNGV. This CDR3 region has 17 residues.

This clonotype was counted a few times. This chain links TRBV29-1 with TRBJ2-2; D gene unclear. V was cut by 7 bases and J by 0 bases, with 9 bases left in between. The CDR3 has 13 residues. The germline V gene has CDR1 SQVTM and CDR2 ANQGSEA. The CDR3 spells CSGAFANTGELFF. The CDR3 nucleotides read TGCAGCGGGGCGTTCGCGAACACCGGGGAGCTGTTTTTT.

The table lists this clonotype with many counts. This chain connects TRBV10-3 to TRBJ1-1, with D tentatively TRBD1 (5 bases). There are 15 residues in the CDR3. CDR1 is ENHRY, CDR2 SYGVKD, per germline. Trimming removed 6 bases at V and 1 base at J, with 15 bases between. CDR3 protein: CAIRAQGPQNTEAFF. The CDR3 DNA follows: TGTGCCATCAGAGCCCAGGGACCCCAGAACACTGAAGCTTTCTTT.

This clonotype was counted at least ten times. The chain joins TRBV19 to TRBJ1-2, with D maybe TRBD1 (5 bases). The V end was cut by 5 bases, the J end by 8 bases, with 15 bases between. This CDR3 region has 13 residues. The germline V gene has CDR1 LNHDA and CDR2 SQIVND (reference sequence). The CDR3 nucleotides are TGTGCCAGTAGTCCCTGGACAAGCTTCGGCTACACCTTC. Its protein product is CASSPWTSFGYTF.

Many counts were recorded for this clonotype. V gene TRBV9 combines with J gene TRBJ2-5, with D uncertain. The CDR3 length is 14 residues. V lost 0 bases and J 2 bases, leaving 8 bases between the germline ends. In germline, CDR1 is SGDLS, CDR2 YYNGEE. The CDR3 coding sequence is TGTGCCAGCAGCGTAGGGGCCCAACAAGAGACCCAGTACTTC. It translates to CASSVGAQQETQYF.

This clonotype was observed a handful of times. The chain joins TRBV30 to TRBJ2-3; unclear D gene. Trimming removed 4 bases from V and 2 bases from J, with 13 bases in between. The CDR3 is made up of 14 amino acids. Per the germline V gene, CDR1 is GTSNPN and CDR2 is SVGIG (reference sequence). The CDR3 loop is CAWTHGRHTDTQYF. CDR3 nucleotide sequence: TGTGCCTGGACCCACGGACGACACACAGATACGCAGTATTTT.

The chain couples TRBV3-1 to TRBJ2-3; a weak D match, TRBD1 (5 bases). CDR1 and CDR2 (germline): LGHDT, YNNKEL (reference sequence). The V end lost 0 bases, the J end lost 4 bases, and 8 bases lay between the germline ends. This CDR3 region has 14 residues. CDR3 nucleotide sequence: TGTGCCAGCAGCCAAGAGCCAGGGCCAGATACGCAGTATTTT. Protein: CASSQEPGPDTQYF.

This clonotype appeared a few times. The chain carries TRBV15 and TRBJ2-1; D gene unclear. The germline V gene encodes CDR1 LNHNV and CDR2 YYDKDF (reference sequence). V was cut by 0 bases and J by 8 bases, with 14 bases left in between. CDR3 length: 15 amino acids. CDR3 nucleotides: TGTGCCACCAGCAGAGACTACGGTTCGATCTATGAGCAGTTCTTC. This codes for CATSRDYGSIYEQFF. The variable domain in full, with the rest retrieved from reference TRBV15 and TRBJ2-1, is DAMVIQNPRYQVTQFGKPVTLSCSQTLNHNVMYWYQQKSSQAPKLLFHYYDKDFNNEADTPDNFQSRRPNTSFCFLDIRSPGLGDTAMYLCATSRDYGSIYEQFFGPGTRLTVL.

This clonotype was found many times. This sequence joins TRBV11-2 and TRBJ2-1; 9 nucleotides line up with TRBD2. After removal of 5 bases from V and 6 bases from J, the junction contained 8 bases not matched to a gene. Germline assignment: CDR1 SGHAT and CDR2 FQNNGV. CDR3 length equals 15 residues. The CDR3 DNA reads TGTGCCAGCAGCCGCCTAGCGGGGCGGGGCAATGAGCAGTTCTTC. Encoded protein: CASSRLAGRGNEQFF.

The chain recombines TRBV20-1 with TRBJ2-3; D gene ambiguous. The length of the CDR3 is 9 residues. Trimming took 7 bases from V and 6 from J, leaving 5 bases between them. Germline-derived CDR1 and CDR2 are DFQATT and SNEGSKA (reference sequence). As DNA, the CDR3 is TGCAGTGTTAGGGATACGCAGTATTTT. Protein product: CSVRDTQYF.

Comment on this clonotype: At one boundary the junction diverges from the germline segment, which might be a read error. The CDR3 region is CASRQFYSGRQETQYF. The DNA for the CDR3 is TGTGCCAGCAGGCAGTTTTACTCTGGGCGTCAAGAAACCCAGTACTTC. V is TRBV2 and J is TRBJ2-5; D uncertain. Germline V gives CDR1 SNHLY, CDR2 FYNNEI. The CDR3 sequence is 16 residues long.